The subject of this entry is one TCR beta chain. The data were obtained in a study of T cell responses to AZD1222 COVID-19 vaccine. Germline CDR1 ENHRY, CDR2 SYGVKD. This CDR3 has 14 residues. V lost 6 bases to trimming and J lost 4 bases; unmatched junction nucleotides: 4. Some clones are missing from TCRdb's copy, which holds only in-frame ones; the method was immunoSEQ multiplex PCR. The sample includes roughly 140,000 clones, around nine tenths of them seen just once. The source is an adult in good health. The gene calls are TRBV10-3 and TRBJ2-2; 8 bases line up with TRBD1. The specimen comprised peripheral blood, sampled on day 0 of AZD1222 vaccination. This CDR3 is CAIRPGGITGELFF. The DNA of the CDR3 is TGTGCCATCAGGCCAGGGGGCATCACCGGGGAGCTGTTTTTT.